This T cell receptor beta chain was observed in a study of early T cells in non-severe SARS-CoV-2 infection. This clonotype was observed a handful of times. Per the germline V gene, CDR1 is SGHAT and CDR2 is FQNNGV. This CDR3 has 14 amino acids. Trimming shortened V by 0 bases and J by 5 bases, and 7 bases separated the two germline ends. Individual cDNA molecules were tagged with unique molecular identifiers, the study reported. MiXCR was run by TCRdb on the 5' RACE reads, yielding one entry per CDR3 protein. The sample shows about 44,000 distinct CDR3 sequences, roughly 6.6% of them seen only once. This chain uses TRBV11-2 with TRBJ2-2; D unresolved. The receptor was derived from an adult who was a healthcare worker with PCR-confirmed SARS-CoV-2 infection or an uninfected control (not recorded which). Sequenced here: whole blood, sampled at baseline. The CDR3 sequence is CASSLDRLTGELFF. DNA for the CDR3: TGTGCCAGCAGCTTAGACAGGTTGACCGGGGAGCTGTTTTTT.